Below are 10 T cell receptor beta chains sequenced from a single sample in a study of PD-1 blockade in classical Hodgkin lymphoma. Time point of the sample: cycle 4 day 1 (C4D1), after 6 weeks of nivolumab. Each patient relapsed following autologous stem cell transplantation, and prior brentuximab vedotin exposure differed. Profiled with immunoSEQ multiplex PCR; TCRdb holds only in-frame clones, not every one. The sample lists 100,000 or so clones; more than 70% were seen once. Source: peripheral blood mononuclear cells (PBMCs), taken before the fourth cycle of nivolumab. These receptors were collected from a human donor with classical Hodgkin lymphoma.

This chain uses TRBV6-1 with TRBJ1-5; D might be TRBD1 (5 bases). The CDR3 totals 16 residues. Germline CDR1 MNHNS, CDR2 SASEGT. V dropped 4 bases and J dropped 1 base, with 14 bases sitting between them. The CDR3 is CASSGFGAGSNQPQHF. The DNA for the CDR3 is TGTGCCAGCAGTGGTTTTGGGGCAGGGAGCAATCAGCCCCAGCATTTT.

The genes are TRBV30 and TRBJ2-2; D perhaps matches TRBD1 (5 bases). The CDR3 is 14 amino acids. From germline, CDR1 is GTSNPN and CDR2 SVGIG (reference sequence). Trimming pared 8 bases from V and 0 bases from J, leaving 13 bases between. In nucleotides, the CDR3 is TGTGCCCGAACCCCAGGGCCGAACACCGGGGAGCTGTTTTTT. It codes for CARTPGPNTGELFF.

The gene calls are TRBV6-5 and TRBJ1-5, with D tentatively TRBD1 (6 bases). CDR1 and CDR2 (germline): MNHEY, SVGAGI. This CDR3 is 13 amino acids long. V was pared by 8 bases and J by 7 bases, with 15 bases between. CDR3 protein: CASSEGGGQPQHF. The CDR3, as DNA: TGTGCCAGCTCTGAGGGGGGCGGACAGCCCCAGCATTTT.

The chain has TRBV5-4 and TRBJ2-3; TRBD1 or TRBD2 may be the D gene (5 bases each). There are 13 residues in the CDR3. With 4 bases removed from V and 0 bases from J, the gap between germline ends came to 6 bases. Germline CDR1 and CDR2: SGHNT and YYREEE (reference sequence). The CDR3 DNA follows: TGTGCCAGCAGCGGGGACAGCACAGATACGCAGTATTTT. Translating it yields CASSGDSTDTQYF.

The J gene is TRBJ2-1, the V gene TRBV14; perhaps TRBD2 as D (5 bases). Trimming removed 0 bases from V and 6 bases from J, with 15 bases in between. The CDR3 consists of 16 residues. Germline CDR1 reads SGHDN; CDR2 reads FVKESK. The CDR3 DNA reads TGTGCCAGCAGCCAAGATATGGGCGGGTTCCCCAATGAGCAGTTCTTC. This codes for CASSQDMGGFPNEQFF.

This clone has only one observation. The chain is built from TRBV19 and TRBJ1-5, with TRBD1 matching 7 bases. Germline CDR1 is LNHDA and CDR2 is SQIVND (reference sequence). Losses at the gene ends were 1 base for V and 2 bases for J; bases not matched to a gene: 11. There are 18 residues in the CDR3. CDR3 DNA: TGTGCCAGTAGTATAGGGTTGGCAGGGGGATCGGGCAATCAGCCCCAGCATTTT. Protein sequence: CASSIGLAGGSGNQPQHF.

The CDR3 protein is CSVDMKDRDNYGYTF. The CDR3 coding sequence is TGCAGCGTTGATATGAAGGACAGGGACAACTATGGCTACACCTTC. The chain is built from TRBV29-1 and TRBJ1-2, with TRBD1 identical over 8 bases. Germline values: CDR1 SQVTM, CDR2 ANQGSEA. J was trimmed by 2 bases and V by 3 bases; bases with no gene match: 8. The CDR3 is 15 amino acids.

V is TRBV5-1 and J is TRBJ2-5; TRBD1 agrees at 7 bases. Trimming removed 0 bases from V and 1 base from J; junction bases left unmatched: 3. The CDR3 loop spans 15 amino acids. Germline CDR1 reads SGHRS; CDR2 reads YFSETQ. Here the CDR3 reads CASSLATGIQETQYF. The CDR3 DNA reads TGCGCCAGCAGCTTGGCGACAGGGATCCAAGAGACCCAGTACTTC.

The rearrangement links TRBV28 to TRBJ1-2; maybe TRBD1 (5 bases). This CDR3 spans 15 amino acids. The V end lost 3 bases, the J end lost 3 bases, and 14 bases lay between the germline ends. CDR1 is MDHEN, CDR2 SYDVKM, per germline. CDR3 protein: CASSFPPRGDYGYTF. CDR3 bases: TGTGCCAGCAGTTTCCCCCCGCGGGGGGACTATGGCTACACCTTC.

This sequence joins TRBV30 and TRBJ1-4; a weak D match, TRBD1 (6 bases). Deletions cut 4 bases from V and 2 bases from J, with 14 bases between. Germline lookup yields CDR1 GTSNPN and CDR2 SVGIG (reference sequence). This CDR3 is 15 amino acids long. As DNA, the CDR3 is TGTGCCTGGAAGGTGGCAGGGGCGACTAATGAAAAACTGTTTTTT. Translation: CAWKVAGATNEKLFF.